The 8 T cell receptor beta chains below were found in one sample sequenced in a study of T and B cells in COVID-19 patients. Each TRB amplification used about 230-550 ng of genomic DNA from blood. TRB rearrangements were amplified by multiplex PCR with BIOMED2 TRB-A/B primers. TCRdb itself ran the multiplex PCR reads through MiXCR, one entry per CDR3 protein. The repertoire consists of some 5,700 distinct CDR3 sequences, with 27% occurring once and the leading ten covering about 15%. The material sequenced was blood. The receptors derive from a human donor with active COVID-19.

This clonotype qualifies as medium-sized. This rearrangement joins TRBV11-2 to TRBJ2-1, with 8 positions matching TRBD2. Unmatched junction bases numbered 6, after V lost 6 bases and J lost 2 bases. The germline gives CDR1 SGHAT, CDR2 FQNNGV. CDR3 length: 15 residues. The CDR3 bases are TGTGCCAGCAGGAGAGCGGGAGACCCCTACAATGAGCAGTTCTTC. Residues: CASRRAGDPYNEQFF.

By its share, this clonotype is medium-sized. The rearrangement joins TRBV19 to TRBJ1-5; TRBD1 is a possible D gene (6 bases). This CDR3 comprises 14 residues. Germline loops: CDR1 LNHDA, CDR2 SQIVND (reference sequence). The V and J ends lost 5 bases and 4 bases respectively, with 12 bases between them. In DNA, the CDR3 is TGTGCCAGTAGTCTAGGGGGGACTAATCAGCCCCAGCATTTT. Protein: CASSLGGTNQPQHF.

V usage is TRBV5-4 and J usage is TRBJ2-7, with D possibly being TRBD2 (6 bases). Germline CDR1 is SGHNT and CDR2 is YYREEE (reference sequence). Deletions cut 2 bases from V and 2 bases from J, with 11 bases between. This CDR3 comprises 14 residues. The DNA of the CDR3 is TGTGCCAGCAGCTTAGGACCGGGAGCCTACGAGCAGTACTTC. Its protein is CASSLGPGAYEQYF. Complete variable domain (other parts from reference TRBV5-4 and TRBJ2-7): ETGVTQSPTHLIKTRGQQVTLRCSSQSGHNTVSWYQQALGQGPQFIFQYYREEENGRGNFPPRFSGLQFPNYSSELNVNALELDDSALYLCASSLGPGAYEQYFGPGTRLTVT.

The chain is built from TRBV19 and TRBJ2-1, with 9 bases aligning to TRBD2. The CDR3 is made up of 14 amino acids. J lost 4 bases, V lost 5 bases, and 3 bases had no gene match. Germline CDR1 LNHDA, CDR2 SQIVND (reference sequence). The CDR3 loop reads CASSGLAPYNEQFF. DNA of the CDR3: TGTGCCAGTAGTGGACTAGCGCCTTACAATGAGCAGTTCTTC.

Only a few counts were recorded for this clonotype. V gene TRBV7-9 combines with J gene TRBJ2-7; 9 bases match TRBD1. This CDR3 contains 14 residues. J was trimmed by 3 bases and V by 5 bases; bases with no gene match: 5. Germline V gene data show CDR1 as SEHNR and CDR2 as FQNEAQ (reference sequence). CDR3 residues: CASSLGQGNYEQYF. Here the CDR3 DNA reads TGTGCCAGCAGCCTTGGACAGGGGAACTACGAGCAGTACTTC.

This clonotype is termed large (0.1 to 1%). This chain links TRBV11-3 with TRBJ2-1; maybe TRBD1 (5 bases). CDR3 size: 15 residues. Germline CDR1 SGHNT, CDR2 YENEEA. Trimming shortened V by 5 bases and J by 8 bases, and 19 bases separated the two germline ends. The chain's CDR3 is CASSARTTDSHEQFF. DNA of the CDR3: TGTGCCAGCAGCGCGAGGACGACCGACAGCCATGAGCAGTTCTTC.

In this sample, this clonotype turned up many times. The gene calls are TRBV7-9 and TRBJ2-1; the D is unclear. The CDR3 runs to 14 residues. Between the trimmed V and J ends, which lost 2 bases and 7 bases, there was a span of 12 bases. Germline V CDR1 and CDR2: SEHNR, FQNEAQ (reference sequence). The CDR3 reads CASSLTGGSNEQFF. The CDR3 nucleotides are TGTGCCAGCAGCTTAACTGGTGGCTCAAATGAGCAGTTCTTC.

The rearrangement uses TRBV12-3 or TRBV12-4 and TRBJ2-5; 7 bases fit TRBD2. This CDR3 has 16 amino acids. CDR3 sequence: CASGLSPSGIQETQYF. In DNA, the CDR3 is TGTGCTAGTGGTTTGTCACCTAGCGGTATCCAAGAGACCCAGTACTTC.